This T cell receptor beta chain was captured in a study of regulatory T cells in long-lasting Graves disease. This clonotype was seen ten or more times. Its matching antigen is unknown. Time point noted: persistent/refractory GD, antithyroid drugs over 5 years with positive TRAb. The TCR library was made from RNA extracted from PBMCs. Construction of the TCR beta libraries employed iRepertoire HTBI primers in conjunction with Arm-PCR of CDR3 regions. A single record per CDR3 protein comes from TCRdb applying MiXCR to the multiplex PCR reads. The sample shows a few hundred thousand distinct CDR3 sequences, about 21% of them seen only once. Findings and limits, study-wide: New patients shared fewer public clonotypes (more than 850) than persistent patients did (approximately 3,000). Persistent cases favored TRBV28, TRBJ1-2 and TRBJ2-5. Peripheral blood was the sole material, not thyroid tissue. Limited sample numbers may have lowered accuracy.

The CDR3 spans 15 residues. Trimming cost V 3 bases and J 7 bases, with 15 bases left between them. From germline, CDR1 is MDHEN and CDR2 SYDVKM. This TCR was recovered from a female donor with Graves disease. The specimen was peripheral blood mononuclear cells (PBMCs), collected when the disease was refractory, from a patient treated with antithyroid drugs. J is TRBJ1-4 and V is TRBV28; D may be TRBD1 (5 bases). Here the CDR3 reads CASSLMAGGSEKLFF. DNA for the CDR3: TGTGCCAGCAGTTTGATGGCCGGGGGGAGTGAAAAACTGTTTTTT. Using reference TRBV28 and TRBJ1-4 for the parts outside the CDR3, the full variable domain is DVKVTQSSRYLVKRTGEKVFLECVQDMDHENMFWYRQDPGLGLRLIYFSYDVKMKEKGDIPEGYSVSREKKERFSLILESASTNQTSMYLCASSLMAGGSEKLFFGSGTQLSVL.